A single sample is the source of the 14 T cell receptor beta chains below, sequenced in a study of T cell responses to AZD1222 COVID-19 vaccine. Clones were read by immunoSEQ multiplex PCR, and TCRdb kept only the in-frame ones, dropping some. The sample lists roughly 91,000 clones; roughly nine tenths were seen once. Sequenced here: peripheral blood, sampled on day 0 of AZD1222 vaccination. The receptors were gathered from an adult in good health.

The rearrangement uses TRBV2 and TRBJ2-7; TRBD2 agrees at 9 bases. Unmatched junction bases numbered 10, after V lost 7 bases and J lost 9 bases. The germline CDR1 and CDR2 sequences are SNHLY and FYNNEI. This CDR3 contains 13 residues. CDR3 protein: CASMAGGPGVQYF. CDR3 in DNA: TGTGCCAGCATGGCGGGAGGGCCTGGTGTGCAGTACTTC.

The chain has TRBV10-2 and TRBJ1-4; TRBD1 aligns across 12 bases. CDR3 length: 15 amino acids. V lost 10 bases, J lost 7 bases, and 10 bases stayed unmatched. Germline assignment: CDR1 WSHSY and CDR2 SAAADI. Here the CDR3 reads CATRTGQGAGEKLFF. The CDR3 bases are TGCGCCACCCGGACGGGACAGGGGGCAGGTGAAAAACTGTTTTTT.

This clone was recorded once. The gene calls are TRBV28 and TRBJ2-5; D unresolved. The germline CDR1 and CDR2 sequences are MDHEN and SYDVKM. This CDR3 has 14 residues. V was clipped by 6 bases and J by 3 bases, with 14 bases between them. The chain's CDR3 is CASSPTVGEETQYF. The CDR3 coding sequence is TGTGCCAGCAGCCCCACCGTTGGGGAAGAGACCCAGTACTTC.

This chain uses TRBV6-5 with TRBJ1-5; TRBD1 might be the D (6 bases). This CDR3 is 15 amino acids long. V was trimmed by 5 bases and J by 1 base, leaving 12 bases between them. Germline CDR1 reads MNHEY; CDR2 reads SVGAGI. The CDR3 protein is CASSTGRGSNQPQHF. The CDR3 bases are TGTGCCAGCAGTACAGGGAGGGGGAGCAATCAGCCCCAGCATTTT.

This chain connects TRBV9 to TRBJ2-1, with D possibly called TRBD1 or TRBD2 (5 bases each). Trimming removed 4 bases from V and 0 bases from J, with 14 bases in between. CDR3 length equals 16 residues. Germline CDR1 reads SGDLS; CDR2 reads YYNGEE. The CDR3 DNA reads as TGTGCCAGCAGCCCCCGGGACGGACCCTCCTACAATGAGCAGTTCTTC. Its translation: CASSPRDGPSYNEQFF. Together with reference TRBV9 and TRBJ2-1, the CDR3 gives the full variable domain: DSGVTQTPKHLITATGQRVTLRCSPRSGDLSVYWYQQSLDQGLQFLIQYYNGEERAKGNILERFSAQQFPDLHSELNLSSLELGDSALYFCASSPRDGPSYNEQFFGPGTRLTVL.

The chain couples TRBV24-1 to TRBJ1-2, with a weak D call TRBD1 (6 bases). The CDR3 covers 14 residues. Trimming pared 4 bases from V and 6 bases from J, leaving 14 bases between. The germline gives CDR1 KGHDR, CDR2 SFDVKD. This chain's CDR3 is CATSDGGTKDGYTF. The CDR3 coding sequence is TGTGCCACCAGTGACGGGGGGACAAAGGATGGCTACACCTTC.

The chain carries TRBV7-3 and TRBJ2-1; 13 positions agree with TRBD2. Germline CDR1 and CDR2: SGHTA and FQGTGA. Unmatched junction bases numbered 10, after V lost 2 bases and J lost 3 bases. This CDR3 has 19 amino acids. CDR3 loop: CASSLAPPGLAGYYNEQFF. The CDR3 DNA reads TGTGCCAGCAGCTTAGCACCCCCGGGACTAGCGGGGTACTACAATGAGCAGTTCTTC.

This clone is a singleton in its sample. The V call is TRBV9, the J call TRBJ2-3; D possibly corresponds to TRBD2 (6 bases). The germline CDR1 and CDR2 sequences are SGDLS and YYNGEE. The CDR3 is made up of 14 amino acids. Trimming shortened V by 4 bases and J by 3 bases, and 12 bases separated the two germline ends. CDR3 protein: CASSNGTFTDTQYF. CDR3 in DNA: TGTGCCAGCAGCAATGGGACTTTTACAGATACGCAGTATTTT.

Comments on this clone: The sample has other DNA sequences that encode this CDR3 too. This chain links TRBV3-1 (or the pseudogene TRBV3-2) with TRBJ1-5, with D unresolved. The CDR3 sequence is 13 residues long. CDR1 and CDR2 (germline): LGHDT, YNNKEL (reference sequence). Trimming left V 1 base short and J 4 bases short, with 5 bases between. The CDR3 nucleotides read TGTGCCAGCAGCCAAGGATCTAATCAGCCCCAGCATTTT. Protein product: CASSQGSNQPQHF.

This chain joins TRBV15 and TRBJ2-7, with 7 bases fitting TRBD1. V trimming: 9 bases; J trimming: 6 bases; junction bases outside the gene matches: 5. Germline lookup yields CDR1 LNHNV and CDR2 YYDKDF (reference sequence). The CDR3 consists of 11 residues. CDR3 region: CATRQGLEQYF. DNA for the CDR3: TGTGCCACTAGACAGGGTCTCGAGCAGTACTTC.

The rearrangement joins TRBV5-1 to TRBJ1-5; D is unclear. The CDR3 loop spans 13 amino acids. V was cut by 4 bases and J by 0 bases, with 5 bases left in between. Germline CDR1 is SGHRS and CDR2 is YFSETQ. The CDR3 DNA is TGCGCCAGCAGCAGAGATAGCAATCAGCCCCAGCATTTT. Translation gives CASSRDSNQPQHF.

This clone was observed once. The CDR3 coding sequence is TGTGCCAGTAGCCTGGGACAGGGCATTGGCTACACCTTC. Its protein is CASSLGQGIGYTF. The V and J genes are TRBV19 and TRBJ1-2; 9 nucleotides agree with TRBD1. From germline, CDR1 is LNHDA and CDR2 SQIVND (reference sequence). Trimming took 6 bases from V and 7 from J; bases not matched to a gene: 6. The CDR3 is made up of 13 amino acids.

This chain joins TRBV7-3 and TRBJ2-7; 9 bases align to TRBD1. CDR3 length equals 15 residues. The germline gives CDR1 SGHTA, CDR2 FQGTGA. Trimming took 2 bases from V and 5 from J; bases not matched to a gene: 7. For the CDR3, the DNA is TGTGCCAGCAGCTTATCCGGGACAGGGTGGGACGAGCAGTACTTC. Protein sequence: CASSLSGTGWDEQYF. The entire variable domain, with the rest obtained from reference TRBV7-3 and TRBJ2-7, is as follows: GAGVSQTPSNKVTEKGKYVELRCDPISGHTALYWYRQSLGQGPEFLIYFQGTGAADDSGLPNDRFFAVRPEGSVSTLKIQRTERGDSAVYLCASSLSGTGWDEQYFGPGTRLTVT.

V usage is TRBV28 and J usage is TRBJ1-5, with D hard to call. V gave up 7 bases and J gave up 0 bases, with 10 bases separating them. The germline V gene encodes CDR1 MDHEN and CDR2 SYDVKM. This CDR3 has 14 amino acids. The CDR3 protein is CASNLEVSNQPQHF. The DNA for the CDR3 is TGTGCCAGCAACCTAGAAGTTAGCAATCAGCCCCAGCATTTT.